This T cell receptor (beta chain) originates from a study of long-term antiretroviral therapy in people with HIV. CDR1 and CDR2 from the germline V gene are SGHNT and YYREEE (reference sequence). Trimming left V 0 bases short and J 0 bases short, with 3 bases between. This CDR3 spans 13 amino acids. The sample holds one count of this clone. This was the immunoSEQ v3.0 assay at survey level. Sequenced by immunoSEQ multiplex PCR; TCRdb stores in-frame clones only, minus some. Of over 40,000 clones in the sample, 94% were seen once. Sequenced material: unsorted PBMCs, taken 9.2 years after starting antiretroviral therapy. The sequence came from a man aged 30-40 years with HIV. The chain uses TRBV5-4 and TRBJ1-1; D ambiguous. In DNA form, the CDR3 reads TGTGCCAGCAGCTTGGGGTTGAACACTGAAGCTTTCTTT. It yields the protein CASSLGLNTEAFF. Filled out from reference TRBV5-4 and TRBJ1-1, the complete variable domain reads ETGVTQSPTHLIKTRGQQVTLRCSSQSGHNTVSWYQQALGQGPQFIFQYYREEENGRGNFPPRFSGLQFPNYSSELNVNALELDDSALYLCASSLGLNTEAFFGQGTRLTVV.